This is a list of T cell receptor beta chains from one sample in a study of blood T cells in healthy people across ages. TCRdb itself ran the 5' RACE reads through MiXCR, one entry per CDR3 protein. The sample holds 1.8 million or so distinct CDR3 sequences, about 39% seen once. Specimen: blood. Receptors were obtained from a human donor in good health. CDR3s include the opening cysteine and the closing phenylalanine or tryptophan. Fields, in order: CDR3 protein, J gene, V gene, CDR3 length.

CDR3aa: CASSYGGGARGKNIQYF
j_gene: TRBJ2-4
v_gene: TRBV6-2/TRBV6-3
len: 17

CDR3aa: CASSSFDRGLDEQYF
j_gene: TRBJ2-7
v_gene: TRBV11-1
len: 15

CDR3aa: CASSYVAGREDTQYF
j_gene: TRBJ2-3
v_gene: TRBV7-2
len: 15

CDR3aa: CASSESEAGGFYNEQFF
j_gene: TRBJ2-1
v_gene: TRBV2
len: 17

CDR3aa: CASSLDVRGDTQYF
j_gene: TRBJ2-3
v_gene: TRBV7-2
len: 14

CDR3aa: CASSQSGGPETRYF
j_gene: TRBJ2-7
v_gene: TRBV27
len: 14

CDR3aa: CASSNRGTNEKLFF
j_gene: TRBJ1-4
v_gene: TRBV5-1
len: 14

CDR3aa: CASSVFHRESPLHF
j_gene: TRBJ1-6
v_gene: TRBV25-1
len: 14

CDR3aa: CASSLPLNFGDTEAFF
j_gene: TRBJ1-1
v_gene: TRBV7-9
len: 16

CDR3aa: CASMYLLGSEQFF
j_gene: TRBJ2-1
v_gene: TRBV2
len: 13

CDR3aa: CASSLRASGGLTDTQYF
j_gene: TRBJ2-3
v_gene: TRBV7-2
len: 17

CDR3aa: CTSSQRQGLNKDGYTF
j_gene: TRBJ1-2
v_gene: TRBV4-3
len: 16

CDR3aa: CSASRPGQGGYEQYF
j_gene: TRBJ2-7
v_gene: TRBV20-1
len: 15

CDR3aa: CASSEFDGGGSYEQYF
j_gene: TRBJ2-7
v_gene: TRBV25-1
len: 16

CDR3aa: CASSVGGNDEQYF
j_gene: TRBJ2-7
v_gene: TRBV11-3
len: 13

CDR3aa: CASSGMRGRWKFSRTDTQYF
j_gene: TRBJ2-3
v_gene: TRBV5-6
len: 20

CDR3aa: CSVEDLRQGAWGYTF
j_gene: TRBJ1-2
v_gene: TRBV29-1
len: 15

CDR3aa: CSVQGGGEVTEAFF
j_gene: TRBJ1-1
v_gene: TRBV29-1
len: 14

CDR3aa: CASSSLHTGQGAGFEQYF
j_gene: -
v_gene: TRBV27
len: 18

CDR3aa: CASSQVLAGANNEQFF
j_gene: TRBJ2-1
v_gene: TRBV4-3
len: 16

CDR3aa: CATSPHALFSTGELFF
j_gene: TRBJ2-2
v_gene: TRBV15
len: 16

CDR3aa: CASSHFLRAGRYEQYF
j_gene: -
v_gene: TRBV13
len: 16

CDR3aa: CSAHIQGHWNTEAFF
j_gene: TRBJ1-1
v_gene: TRBV20-1
len: 15

CDR3aa: CATGTGGGTGELFF
j_gene: TRBJ2-2
v_gene: TRBV10-3
len: 14

CDR3aa: CASSQAPSGPYNEQFF
j_gene: TRBJ2-1
v_gene: TRBV4-2
len: 16

CDR3aa: CASRPQGHEQYF
j_gene: -
v_gene: TRBV12-3/TRBV12-4
len: 12

CDR3aa: CASSQGHRTYNEQFF
j_gene: TRBJ2-1
v_gene: TRBV4-3
len: 15

CDR3aa: CASSLEAGVFFEQFF
j_gene: TRBJ2-1
v_gene: TRBV7-2
len: 15

CDR3aa: CASSEAAGGLGYEQYF
j_gene: -
v_gene: TRBV2
len: 16

CDR3aa: CASSLWQETQYF
j_gene: TRBJ2-5
v_gene: TRBV7-2
len: 12

CDR3aa: CSASPWNEQFF
j_gene: TRBJ2-1
v_gene: TRBV20-1
len: 11

CDR3aa: CASSLDSLSNYGYTF
j_gene: TRBJ1-2
v_gene: TRBV7-6
len: 15

CDR3aa: CATARTGGEKLFF
j_gene: TRBJ1-4
v_gene: TRBV6-5
len: 13

CDR3aa: CATSGGGTGTQYF
j_gene: TRBJ2-3
v_gene: TRBV15
len: 13

CDR3aa: CSAPDRAPGGYTF
j_gene: TRBJ1-2
v_gene: TRBV29-1
len: 13

CDR3aa: CASSQRFRQGVDGHTF
j_gene: TRBJ1-2
v_gene: TRBV4-3
len: 16

CDR3aa: CASSHAPVGANVLTF
j_gene: TRBJ2-6
v_gene: TRBV7-9
len: 15

CDR3aa: CASSQGADRGTYEQYF
j_gene: TRBJ2-7
v_gene: TRBV4-1
len: 16

CDR3aa: CASRGGTSGETEQYF
j_gene: TRBJ2-7
v_gene: TRBV2
len: 15

CDR3aa: CASSLSGTGGLYEQYF
j_gene: TRBJ2-7
v_gene: TRBV6-5
len: 16